The next 18 T cell receptor beta chains were all read from a single sample in a study of Tregs in tolerant kidney transplant recipients. Here immunoSEQ multiplex PCR was the method, and the copy in TCRdb shows in-frame clones only, minus some. The profile shows approximately 260,000 clones, approximately 84% of them singletons. The sample comprised CD4+ T cells from blood. The receptors here all came from a human donor in good health.

The chain employs TRBV2 and TRBJ2-1, with 7 bases that match TRBD2. Germline V gives CDR1 SNHLY, CDR2 FYNNEI. Trimming removed 6 bases from V and 7 bases from J; junction bases left unmatched: 15. This CDR3 has 16 residues. CDR3 residues: CASSKGAGRVMNEQFF. The CDR3 region has the DNA TGTGCCAGCAGCAAAGGGGCAGGGAGGGTTATGAATGAGCAGTTCTTC.

This sequence joins TRBV2 and TRBJ1-5; 7 bases fit TRBD1. In germline, CDR1 is SNHLY, CDR2 FYNNEI. This CDR3 region has 15 residues. The ends lost 5 bases at V and 0 bases at J; junction bases unmatched: 4. CDR3 residues: CASSRDSYSNQPQHF. The CDR3 region has the DNA TGTGCCAGCAGTCGGGACAGTTATAGCAATCAGCCCCAGCATTTT.

The V and J genes are TRBV11-2 and TRBJ1-1; D is possibly TRBD1 (6 bases). This CDR3 region has 14 residues. Germline V lookup: CDR1 SGHAT, CDR2 FQNNGV. V gave up 3 bases and J gave up 3 bases, with 11 bases separating them. Here the CDR3 reads CASSFGQTYTEAFF. CDR3 DNA sequence: TGTGCCAGCAGCTTTGGACAGACGTACACTGAAGCTTTCTTT. Full variable domain (missing parts from reference TRBV11-2 and TRBJ1-1): EAGVAQSPRYKIIEKRQSVAFWCNPISGHATLYWYQQILGQGPKLLIQFQNNGVVDDSQLPKDRFSAERLKGVDSTLKIQPAKLEDSAVYLCASSFGQTYTEAFFGQGTRLTVV.

The chain joins TRBV19 to TRBJ2-7, with 7 bases lining up with TRBD1. The CDR3 runs to 17 residues. Germline V CDR1 and CDR2: LNHDA, SQIVND (reference sequence). V was clipped by 4 bases and J by 0 bases; unmatched bases: 12. CDR3 residues: CASSRGNRGWSSYEQYF. The CDR3 region has the DNA TGTGCCAGTAGTAGAGGGAACAGGGGATGGAGCTCCTACGAGCAGTACTTC.

V is TRBV11-3 and J is TRBJ2-1; TRBD2 aligns across 11 bases. This CDR3 is built from 17 residues. Germline V gene lookup returns CDR1 SGHNT and CDR2 YENEEA. The V and J ends lost 5 bases and 4 bases, in that order; junction bases with no gene match: 10. CDR3 DNA: TGTGCCAGCAGCCCCCTCGGTGGGACTAGCGGTTACAATGAGCAGTTCTTC. It codes for CASSPLGGTSGYNEQFF.

Of note for this clone: Other DNA sequences within the sample encode an identical CDR3. V and J are TRBV30 and TRBJ2-5; D is tentatively TRBD1 or TRBD2 (5 bases each). Trimming left V 5 bases short and J 5 bases short, with 21 bases between. The CDR3 spans 15 residues. Germline V gene sequence: CDR1 GTSNPN, CDR2 SVGIG (reference sequence). The CDR3 loop is CAWRGGSGPGETQYF. In DNA form, the CDR3 reads TGTGCCTGGCGTGGGGGATCAGGGCCGGGGGAGACCCAGTACTTC. Full variable domain (missing parts from reference TRBV30 and TRBJ2-5): SQTIHQWPATLVQPVGSPLSLECTVEGTSNPNLYWYRQAAGRGLQLLFYSVGIGQISSEVPQNLSASRPQDRQFILSSKKLLLSDSGFYLCAWRGGSGPGETQYFGPGTRLLVL.

The chain couples TRBV5-1 to TRBJ2-2; 11 positions agree with TRBD2. The CDR3 loop spans 18 amino acids. The germline V gene encodes CDR1 SGHRS and CDR2 YFSETQ. V was pared by 4 bases and J by 0 bases, with 8 bases of the junction left unmatched. CDR3 nucleotide sequence: TGCGCCAGCAGCCTATTGACTAGCGGGGCGACGAACACCGGGGAGCTGTTTTTT. As protein: CASSLLTSGATNTGELFF.

The rearrangement joins TRBV23-1 to TRBJ2-7; 10 positions match TRBD1. TRBV23-1 is an ORF, with its function uncertain. The CDR3 consists of 15 residues. After removal of 0 bases from V and 6 bases from J, the junction contained 5 bases not matched to a gene. Here the CDR3 reads CASSQSRDRGGEQYF. The CDR3 DNA sequence: TGCGCCAGCAGTCAATCCCGGGACAGGGGCGGCGAGCAGTACTTC.

The chain carries TRBV6-5 and TRBJ2-7; D unclear. V gave up 7 bases and J gave up 2 bases, with 12 bases separating them. The V gene's germline CDR1 is MNHEY and CDR2 SVGAGI. This CDR3 contains 13 residues. This chain's CDR3 is CASKMGITYEQYF. The CDR3 DNA reads as TGTGCCAGCAAAATGGGCATTACCTACGAGCAGTACTTC.

The chain uses TRBV7-8 and TRBJ1-1, with 9 bases that match TRBD1. The ends lost 8 bases at V and 0 bases at J; junction bases unmatched: 7. CDR1 SGHVS and CDR2 FQNEAQ come from the germline V gene. This CDR3 is 15 amino acids long. The CDR3 DNA sequence: TGTGCCAGCGATGACAGGGGGGTCATGAACACTGAAGCTTTCTTT. This gives the protein CASDDRGVMNTEAFF.

The sample holds a few counts of this clone. The rearrangement links TRBV2 to TRBJ2-7; D unresolved. CDR3 length equals 12 residues. Trimming shortened V by 4 bases and J by 3 bases, and 7 bases separated the two germline ends. Per the germline V gene, CDR1 is SNHLY and CDR2 is FYNNEI. CDR3 in DNA: TGTGCCAGCAGTGTGAGTAGCTACGAGCAGTACTTC. As protein: CASSVSSYEQYF.

The V and J genes are TRBV6-6 and TRBJ2-7; D gene ambiguous. The V gene's germline CDR1 is MNHNY and CDR2 SVGAGI (reference sequence). The V end lost 4 bases, the J end lost 4 bases, and 14 bases lay between the germline ends. The CDR3 has 14 amino acids. The CDR3 nucleotides are TGTGCCAGCAGTTCCCCTGGTCGGCCGTACGAGCAGTACTTC. Protein product: CASSSPGRPYEQYF.

V and J are TRBV4-1 and TRBJ1-6; unclear D gene. V lost 2 bases, J lost 7 bases, and 6 bases lay in between. The CDR3 consists of 13 residues. Germline CDR1 is MGHRA and CDR2 is YSYEKL. The CDR3 DNA reads as TGCGCCAGCAGCCAATCTCCGAATTCACCCCTCCACTTT. Its protein is CASSQSPNSPLHF.

This chain joins TRBV5-1 and TRBJ2-3, with 10 bases aligning to TRBD2. The CDR3 length is 17 residues. Germline CDR1 and CDR2: SGHRS and YFSETQ. The J segment lost 1 base and the V segment lost 4 bases, leaving 9 bases of the junction unmatched. The CDR3 DNA sequence: TGCGCCAGCAGCCTCTCCACTCTAGCGGGGGGCACAGATACGCAGTATTTT. Protein product: CASSLSTLAGGTDTQYF.

This chain joins TRBV5-1 and TRBJ2-3, with TRBD2 matching over 10 bases. Germline CDR1 SGHRS, CDR2 YFSETQ. Trimming cost V 2 bases and J 4 bases; bases outside gene matches: 7. This CDR3 has 16 amino acids. The CDR3 spells CASSFTGTSVSDTQYF. CDR3 coding DNA: TGCGCCAGCAGCTTCACCGGGACTAGCGTCTCAGATACGCAGTATTTT.

This sequence joins TRBV6-1 and TRBJ1-4; 9 bases map to TRBD1. The junction had 6 bases not matched to a gene; V was cut back by 6 bases and J by 7 bases. The CDR3 contains 14 residues. Germline V CDR1 and CDR2: MNHNS, SASEGT. The CDR3 DNA reads TGTGCCAGCAGGGGGGACAGGGCGGGTGAAAAACTGTTTTTT. Translated, it gives CASRGDRAGEKLFF.

The gene calls are TRBV7-2 and TRBJ1-5; no firm D call. The CDR3 has 15 residues. The V gene lost 2 bases and the J gene lost 5 bases, with 13 bases spanning the gap. The germline V gene encodes CDR1 SGHTA and CDR2 FQGNSA. The CDR3 loop reads CASSLSAGSHQPQHF. As DNA, the CDR3 is TGTGCCAGCAGCTTAAGCGCCGGTTCTCATCAGCCCCAGCATTTT.

The rearrangement joins TRBV15 to TRBJ1-4; D gene uncertain. The V gene's germline CDR1 is LNHNV and CDR2 YYDKDF (reference sequence). This CDR3 is 14 amino acids long. V was shortened by 0 bases and J by 0 bases, with 2 bases between the two germline ends. The CDR3 spells CATSRDTTNEKLFF. The CDR3 coding sequence is TGTGCCACCAGCAGAGATACAACTAATGAAAAACTGTTTTTT.